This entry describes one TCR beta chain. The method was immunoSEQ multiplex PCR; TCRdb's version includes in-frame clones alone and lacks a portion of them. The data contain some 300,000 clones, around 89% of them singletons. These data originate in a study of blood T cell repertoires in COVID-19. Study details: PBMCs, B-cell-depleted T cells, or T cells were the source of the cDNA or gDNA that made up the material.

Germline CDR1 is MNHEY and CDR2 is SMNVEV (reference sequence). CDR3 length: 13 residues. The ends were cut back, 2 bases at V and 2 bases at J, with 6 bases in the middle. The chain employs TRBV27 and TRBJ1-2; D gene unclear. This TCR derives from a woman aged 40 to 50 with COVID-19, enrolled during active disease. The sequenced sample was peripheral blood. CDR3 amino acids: CASSLRENYGYTF. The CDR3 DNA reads TGTGCCAGCAGTTTAAGAGAAAACTATGGCTACACCTTC.